Listed below are T cell receptor beta chains from one sample, sequenced in a study of metastatic and nonmetastatic thyroid tumors. MiXCR re-clonotyped the PCR reads for TCRdb. The table shows around 24,000 clones, with roughly 20% occurring only once. The sequencing input was blood. The source is a male donor with papillary thyroid cancer or a benign thyroid nodule (not recorded which). Some clones in this sample may be carry-over from other donors' samples. CDR3s include the opening cysteine and the closing phenylalanine or tryptophan. The D gene is left open where the match is weak. A clone size is listed for some rows: how often the clone was seen (once, few, many), or a class if it is expanded.

>.|TRBV27|TRBJ2-1|14|TRBD2
CASSFGGRAGEQFF
TGTGCCAGCAGTTTTGGCGGGAGGGCCGGGGAGCAGTTCTTC
>many|TRBV6-2/TRBV6-3|TRBJ1-5|15|.
CASSFLDDSNQPQHF
TGTGCCAGCAGTTTCTTGGACGATAGCAATCAGCCCCAGCATTTT
>many|TRBV11-2|TRBJ1-1|14|.
CASSLGALTVEAFF
TGTGCCAGCAGCTTAGGGGCCCTGACAGTTGAAGCTTTCTTT
>many|TRBV27|TRBJ1-2|15|.
CASSLTRDPNYGYTF
TGTGCCAGCAGTTTAACCAGGGACCCTAACTATGGCTACACCTTC
>.|TRBV11-2|TRBJ2-1|13|.
CASTAKTYNEQFF
TGTGCCAGCACCGCGAAGACATACAATGAGCAGTTCTTC
>.|TRBV7-6|TRBJ2-7|17|.
CASSQRRRVQWLAEQYF
TGTGCCAGCAGCCAGAGACGGAGGGTACAGTGGTTGGCCGAGCAGTACTTC
>.|TRBV2|TRBJ2-1|15|TRBD2
CASSSSIGRAYEQFF
TGTGCCAGCAGTTCCTCTATCGGGAGGGCCTATGAGCAGTTCTTC
>few|TRBV28|TRBJ1-5|14|.
CASRGTDSNQPKHF
TGTGCCAGCAGAGGGACGGATAGCAATCAGCCCAAGCATTTT
>once|TRBV6-1|TRBJ1-1|13|.
CASSEMWNTEAFF
TGTGCCAGCAGTGAAATGTGGAACACTGAAGCTTTCTTT
>.|TRBV19|TRBJ2-2|15|TRBD1
CASTPTGWNTGELFF
TGTGCCAGTACCCCGACAGGGTGGAACACCGGGGAGCTGTTTTTT
>medium-sized|TRBV11-1|TRBJ2-7|15|TRBD1
CASSWGQGPSYEQYF
TGTGCCAGCAGCTGGGGACAGGGCCCTTCCTACGAGCAGTACTTC
>few|TRBV19|TRBJ2-3|12|.
CAISQGSNTQYF
TGTGCCATTAGCCAGGGCTCAAATACGCAGTATTTT
>few|TRBV20-1|TRBJ2-5|13|.
CSALTLWQETQYF
TGCAGTGCCCTGACCCTGTGGCAAGAGACCCAGTACTTC
>many|TRBV6-1|TRBJ2-3|16|.
CASKVNHSPGTDTQYF
TGTGCCAGCAAGGTTAATCATTCACCGGGCACAGATACGCAGTATTTT
>many|TRBV29-1|TRBJ1-4|10|.
CSVLNEKLFF
TGCAGCGTTCTTAATGAAAAACTGTTTTTT
>medium-sized|TRBV30|TRBJ1-6|14|.
CAWSGDMLNSPLHF
TGTGCCTGGAGTGGGGACATGCTCAATTCACCCCTCCACTTT
>.|TRBV2|TRBJ2-7|15|TRBD2
CASSDVGGRIDEQYF
TGTGCCAGCAGTGATGTGGGCGGGAGAATCGACGAGCAGTACTTC
>medium-sized|TRBV12-3/TRBV12-4|TRBJ2-7|11|.
CASSSGDEQYF
TGTGCCAGCAGTTCAGGGGACGAGCAGTACTTC
>many|TRBV4-3|TRBJ2-1|16|TRBD2
CASSPTGTSGSGEQFF
TGCGCCAGCAGCCCGACGGGAACTAGCGGGAGCGGTGAGCAGTTCTTC
>few|TRBV6-1|TRBJ1-5|15|TRBD1
CASSPLTGGNQPQHF
TGTGCCAGCAGTCCCTTGACAGGGGGCAATCAGCCCCAGCATTTT
>many|TRBV12-3/TRBV12-4|TRBJ2-2|16|.
CASSLRTPGTTGELFF
TGTGCCAGCAGTTTAAGGACACCGGGAACCACCGGGGAGCTGTTTTTT
>many|TRBV9|TRBJ2-2|12|.
CASSAALGELFF
TGTGCCAGCAGCGCCGCCCTCGGGGAGCTGTTTTTT
>many|TRBV5-5|TRBJ2-4|13|.
CASSLSTRNLQYF
TGTGCCAGCAGCTTATCTACACGGAACCTTCAGTACTTC
>many|TRBV20-1|TRBJ2-5|13|.
CSASRGAFETQYF
TGCAGTGCTAGCCGTGGGGCATTTGAGACCCAGTACTTT
>medium-sized|TRBV30|TRBJ2-7|14|.
CAWSRDGVPYEQYF
TGTGCCTGGAGCAGGGACGGCGTACCCTACGAGCAGTACTTC
>.|TRBV11-2|TRBJ2-7|18|.
CASSESTGQLAAPYEQYF
TGTGCCAGCAGTGAGAGCACAGGGCAACTAGCTGCTCCCTACGAGCAGTACTTC
>.|TRBV30|TRBJ2-1|14|TRBD2
CAWSVGTSGTEQFF
TGTGCCTGGAGTGTAGGTACTAGCGGGACTGAGCAGTTCTTC
>.|TRBV6-1|TRBJ2-7|15|TRBD2
CASSELAGGSYEQYF
TGTGCCAGCAGTGAACTAGCGGGAGGGTCCTACGAGCAGTACTTC
>medium-sized|TRBV6-1|TRBJ2-7|15|.
CASSEAPGPPYEQYF
TGTGCCAGCAGTGAGGCGCCGGGACCCCCCTACGAGCAGTACTTC
>few|TRBV24-1|TRBJ2-7|14|.
CANPQQDSGDEQYF
TGTGCCAATCCCCAGCAGGACAGTGGGGACGAGCAGTACTTC
>.|TRBV28|TRBJ1-5|14|.
CSSSQGTGNQPQHF
TGTTCCAGCAGTCAAGGGACCGGCAATCAGCCCCAGCATTTT
>.|TRBV20-1|TRBJ2-1|14|.
CSAGTPTAYNEQFF
TGCAGTGCTGGGACCCCTACGGCCTACAATGAGCAGTTCTTC
>medium-sized|TRBV4-3|TRBJ2-7|18|TRBD1
CASSPQALRGFSSYEQYF
TGCGCCAGCAGCCCGCAAGCTCTCAGGGGGTTTAGCTCCTACGAGCAGTACTTC
>many|TRBV19|TRBJ1-2|15|TRBD1
CASSRYGQGAYGYTF
TGTGCCAGTAGTAGGTACGGACAGGGGGCGTATGGCTACACCTTC
>many|TRBV9|TRBJ2-5|16|TRBD2
CASSPGDAGERETQYF
TGTGCCAGCAGCCCCGGGGATGCGGGAGAACGAGAGACCCAGTACTTC
>large|TRBV6-1|TRBJ2-1|11|.
CASNLVNEQFF
TGTGCCAGCAACTTAGTCAATGAGCAGTTCTTC
>many|TRBV7-2|TRBJ2-2|17|.
CASSRLSGQQPAGELFF
TGTGCCAGCAGCCGCCTCTCGGGCCAACAACCGGCTGGGGAGCTGTTTTTT
>many|TRBV7-9|TRBJ2-1|16|TRBD2
CASSLDWRERSNEQFF
TGTGCCAGCAGCTTAGACTGGCGGGAGAGATCCAATGAGCAGTTCTTC
>many|TRBV28|TRBJ2-7|15|TRBD2
CASSSPAGALYEQYF
TGTGCCAGCAGTTCCCCAGCGGGAGCCCTTTACGAGCAGTACTTC
>few|TRBV28|TRBJ2-5|14|.
CASSLFGQLETQYF
TGTGCCAGCAGTTTATTTGGACAGTTAGAGACCCAGTACTTC
>many|TRBV4-3|TRBJ1-5|13|.
CASSQQVDQPQHF
TGCGCCAGCAGCCAACAGGTGGATCAGCCCCAGCATTTT
>.|TRBV11-2|TRBJ2-7|15|TRBD1
CASNFWGQSRAEQYF
TGTGCCAGCAACTTCTGGGGACAGTCAAGAGCCGAGCAGTACTTC
>.|TRBV30|TRBJ1-6|13|.
CACRGEYNSPLHF
TGTGCCTGTAGGGGGGAATATAATTCACCCCTCCACTTT
>many|TRBV6-2/TRBV6-3|TRBJ2-1|20|TRBD2
CASSYSMLASGPSGYNEQFF
TGTGCCAGCAGTTACTCGATGCTGGCTAGCGGGCCTTCAGGTTACAATGAGCAGTTCTTC
>.|TRBV9|TRBJ1-2|14|.
CASSLRGRNYGYTF
TGTGCCAGCAGCCTACGGGGGAGGAACTATGGCTACACCTTC
>.|TRBV20-1|TRBJ2-1|15|TRBD2
CSVSTGTSGYNEQFF
TGCAGTGTGTCGACCGGGACTAGCGGATACAATGAGCAGTTCTTC
>.|TRBV20-1|TRBJ1-5|15|.
CSARRSGHSNQPQHF
TGCAGTGCTAGGCGCTCGGGACACAGCAATCAGCCCCAGCATTTT
>many|TRBV6-1|TRBJ2-7|13|TRBD2
CASSTSDSYEQYF
TGTGCCAGCAGTACTAGCGACTCCTACGAGCAGTACTTC
>medium-sized|TRBV11-1|TRBJ2-7|12|.
CASSRDLYEQYF
TGTGCCAGCAGCAGGGACCTCTACGAGCAGTACTTC
>many|TRBV20-1|TRBJ2-2|15|.
CSARGLDPNTGELFF
TGCAGTGCTAGGGGACTCGACCCGAACACCGGGGAGCTGTTTTTT